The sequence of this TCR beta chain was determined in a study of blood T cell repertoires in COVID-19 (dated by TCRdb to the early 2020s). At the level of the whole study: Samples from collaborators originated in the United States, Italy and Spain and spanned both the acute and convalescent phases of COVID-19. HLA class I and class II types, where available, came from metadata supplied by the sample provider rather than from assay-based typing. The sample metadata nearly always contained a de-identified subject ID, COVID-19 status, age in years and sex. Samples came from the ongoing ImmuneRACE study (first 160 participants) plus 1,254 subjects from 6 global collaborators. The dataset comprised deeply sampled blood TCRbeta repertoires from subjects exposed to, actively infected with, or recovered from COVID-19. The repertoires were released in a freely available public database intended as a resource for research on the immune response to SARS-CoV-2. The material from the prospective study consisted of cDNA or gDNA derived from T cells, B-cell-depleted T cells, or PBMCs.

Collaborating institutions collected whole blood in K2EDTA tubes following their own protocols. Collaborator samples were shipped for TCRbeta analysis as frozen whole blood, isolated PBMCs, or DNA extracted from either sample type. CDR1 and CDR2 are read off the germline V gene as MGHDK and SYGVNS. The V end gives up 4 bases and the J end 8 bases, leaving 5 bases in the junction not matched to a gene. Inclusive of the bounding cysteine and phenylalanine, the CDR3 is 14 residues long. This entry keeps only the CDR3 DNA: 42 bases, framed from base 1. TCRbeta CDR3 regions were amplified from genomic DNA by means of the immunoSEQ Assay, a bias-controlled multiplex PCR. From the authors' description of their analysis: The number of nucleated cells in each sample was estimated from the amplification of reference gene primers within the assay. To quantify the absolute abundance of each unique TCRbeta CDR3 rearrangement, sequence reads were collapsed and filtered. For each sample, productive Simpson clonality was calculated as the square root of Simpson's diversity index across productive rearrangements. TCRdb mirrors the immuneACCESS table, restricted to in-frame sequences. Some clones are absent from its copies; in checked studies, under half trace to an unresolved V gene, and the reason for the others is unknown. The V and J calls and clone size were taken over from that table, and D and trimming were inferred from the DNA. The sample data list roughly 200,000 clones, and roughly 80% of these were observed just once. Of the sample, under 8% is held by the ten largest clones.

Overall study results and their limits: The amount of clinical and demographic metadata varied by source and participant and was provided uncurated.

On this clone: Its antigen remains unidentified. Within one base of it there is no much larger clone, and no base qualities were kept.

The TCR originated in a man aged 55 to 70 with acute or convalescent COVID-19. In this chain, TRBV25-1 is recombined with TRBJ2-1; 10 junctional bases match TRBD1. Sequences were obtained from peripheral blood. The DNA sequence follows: TGTGCCAGCAGTGCCGACAGGGGGCCGTATGAGCAGTTCTTC. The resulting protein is CASSADRGPYEQFF. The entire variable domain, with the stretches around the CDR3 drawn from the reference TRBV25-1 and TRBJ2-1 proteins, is EADIYQTPRYLVIGTGKKITLECSQTMGHDKMYWYQQDPGMELHLIHYSYGVNSTEKGDLSSESTVSRIRTEHFPLTLESARPSHTSQYLCASSADRGPYEQFFGPGTRLTVL.